The clone carrying this T cell receptor (beta chain) was found once. Its antigen is not identified. Primers for the PCR totalled 60 Vbeta and 13 Jbeta. Generated by immunoSEQ multiplex PCR, the TCRdb table keeps only in-frame clones and is missing some. The sample yields 210,000 or so clones, over 65% seen once. This specimen belongs to a study of cytomegalovirus exposure and HLA in healthy donors. Notes on the study in general: TCR beta sequences reportedly predicted most subjects' HLA-A and HLA-B alleles accurately. Among TCR beta chains, those listed as cytomegalovirus-associated numbered over 150.

V shed 0 bases, J shed 0 bases, and the junction held 5 bases outside the gene matches. The CDR3 runs 19 residues. The germline V gene encodes CDR1 SGHVS and CDR2 FNYEAQ. The chain employs TRBV7-6 and TRBJ2-6; 10 nucleotides match TRBD1. This clonotype was sampled from a middle-aged man in good health and CMV-seronegative. Input material: PBMCs. Written as DNA, the CDR3 is TGTGCCAGCAGCTTAGCGCAAGGGACAGGGGACTCTGGGGCCAACGTCCTGACTTTC. Translating gives CASSLAQGTGDSGANVLTF.